This T cell receptor beta chain was identified during a study of early T cells in non-severe SARS-CoV-2 infection. Across the whole study: The chains were unpaired, and the sequenced material was bulk RNA from unsorted whole blood.

Study-wide results and caveats: Sequences matched to VDJdb favored anti-spike CD8 responses, while private and CD4 specificities were missed.

Concerning this clonotype itself: Its antigen is not known.

The CDR3 is made up of 15 amino acids. Trimming shortened V by 0 bases and J by 3 bases, and 11 bases separated the two germline ends. Germline CDR1 reads MGHRA; CDR2 reads YSYEKL. Unique molecular identifiers were added to individual cDNA molecules. TCRdb used MiXCR to reprocess the 5' RACE reads, holding one entry per CDR3 protein. The profile shows 50,000 to 60,000 distinct CDR3 sequences, about 7.1% of them singletons. The chain carries TRBV4-1 and TRBJ1-2; D is undetermined. This clonotype was obtained from an adult who was a healthcare worker with PCR-confirmed SARS-CoV-2 infection or an uninfected control (not recorded which). Material: whole blood, obtained at baseline. This CDR3 is CASSQDQYADYGYTF. The DNA for the CDR3 is TGCGCCAGCAGCCAAGATCAATATGCTGACTATGGCTACACCTTC.